This T cell receptor beta chain derives from a study of cytomegalovirus exposure and HLA in healthy donors. Whole-study context: The approximately 120 validation repertoires, a later analysis reported, used the same platform as the approximately 700 first-cohort repertoires.

This clone showed up just once. The antigen is undetermined. Points from the study as a whole: Researchers catalogued about 150 TCR beta chains as cytomegalovirus-associated.

The germline CDR1 and CDR2 sequences are MDHEN and SYDVKM. The CDR3 is 12 residues long. V was cut by 10 bases and J by 7 bases, with 17 bases left in between. Produced via immunoSEQ multiplex PCR; TCRdb's table is partial and in-frame only. The sample carries about 60,000 clones, 90% to 96% recorded once. The sample consisted of PBMCs. The V gene is TRBV28, the J gene TRBJ2-7; D perhaps matches TRBD1 (6 bases). This receptor was obtained from a woman aged 18-29 years in good health and CMV-seronegative. The CDR3 reads CATQQGPWEQYF. DNA for the CDR3: TGTGCCACCCAACAGGGCCCTTGGGAGCAGTACTTC.